The clone carrying this T cell receptor beta chain has more than one count but fewer than ten. Its cognate antigen is unknown. Both 60 Vbeta primers and 13 Jbeta primers went into the PCR. Data came from immunoSEQ multiplex PCR; TCRdb stores just in-frame clones and leaves some out. The sample has some 81,000 clones, 73% seen once. These data come from a study of cytomegalovirus exposure and HLA in healthy donors. Overall study: Among the 300 to 450 genotyped donors, less than 85% were placed in the Caucasian-associated ancestry cluster.

V was trimmed by 6 bases and J by 5 bases, leaving 7 bases between them. CDR3 length equals 12 residues. Germline loops: CDR1 SGHAT, CDR2 FQNNGV. Study results and caveats: Certain sequence variants were highly shared and formed a cluster, and this cluster was likely a sequencing artifact. Among TCR beta chains, those listed as cytomegalovirus-associated numbered approximately 150. Prior analysis indicated that the majority of TCR beta V segments exhibited productivity approximately 87% or approximately 30% of the time.

The rearrangement joins TRBV11-2 to TRBJ2-2; D ambiguous. The specimen was PBMCs. This sequence originates from a middle-aged woman in good health and CMV-seropositive. The CDR3 loop is CASRPTTGELFF. As DNA, the CDR3 is TGTGCCAGCAGGCCAACTACCGGGGAGCTGTTTTTT. The complete variable domain, with remaining parts taken from reference TRBV11-2 and TRBJ2-2, reads EAGVAQSPRYKIIEKRQSVAFWCNPISGHATLYWYQQILGQGPKLLIQFQNNGVVDDSQLPKDRFSAERLKGVDSTLKIQPAKLEDSAVYLCASRPTTGELFFGEGSRLTVL.